This T cell receptor (beta chain) came from a study of cytomegalovirus exposure and HLA in healthy donors. Study-level results: Later, an analysis showed that TCR beta chains associated with HLA were more clonally expanded than others that were equally common. For presence/absence analyses, sequencing depth was assumed to be roughly uniform across donors. For TCR beta chains, V- and J-gene trimming was later linked to a missense DCLRE1C variant.

Among the donors, all were healthy bone marrow donors. In the PCR, 60 Vbeta and 13 Jbeta primers were used. Here immunoSEQ multiplex PCR was the method, and the copy in TCRdb shows in-frame clones only, minus some. The repertoire holds under 150,000 clones, with approximately 81% as singletons. The germline CDR1 and CDR2 sequences are SGHVS and FNYEAQ. The CDR3 contains 13 residues. The V segment lost 4 bases and the J segment 7 bases; nucleotides outside the gene matches: 5. For this clone: Its antigen is not known.

Material for sequencing was PBMCs. V and J are TRBV7-6 and TRBJ2-5, with TRBD1 matching over 8 bases. The source is a man aged 30 to 45 in good health and CMV-seropositive. Here the CDR3 reads CASSSRGLGTQYF. In DNA, the CDR3 is TGTGCCAGCAGCTCCAGGGGGCTCGGGACCCAGTACTTC.